This TCR beta chain derives from a study of T cell repertoires in cytomegalovirus infection. Overall study: It was recently identified HLA-C-restricted and well-studied HLA-B-restricted CMV epitopes that the study used. It was the public TCR beta signatures that indicated both CMV infection and matching HLA type. Study-wide results and limits: Dominating the ex vivo response were TCR beta clonotypes that were CMV-specific and HLA-C-restricted. Summed frequency of shared TCR beta families picked out CMV carriers who also had the relevant HLA.

One entry per CDR3 protein results from TCRdb running MiXCR on the reads. The sample holds approximately 110,000 distinct CDR3 sequences; around 45% are singletons and the top ten take just under 75%. This CDR3 comprises 14 residues. Germline V CDR1 and CDR2: KGHDR, SFDVKD. V was clipped by 0 bases and J by 5 bases, with 6 bases between them. Turning to this clonotype: Its matching antigen is unknown.

The chain links TRBV24-1 to TRBJ2-2; D is unclear. Sample: CD8+ T cells from cultured PBMCs, taken from culture after CMV antigen stimulation. This TCR was sampled from a human donor in good health (CMV status not recorded). Some clones in this sample may be carry-over from other donors' samples. The CDR3 here is CATSDLGKTGELFF. The CDR3 DNA reads TGTGCCACCAGTGATTTGGGGAAGACCGGGGAGCTGTTTTTT.